These T cell receptor beta chains were read from a single sample in a study of T cells expressing NK-cell markers. TCRdb re-called the 5' RACE reads and catalogs CDR3 proteins one per entry, DNA excluded. Here the sample table reports some 190,000 distinct CDR3 sequences. The sample taken for sequencing was blood T cells: a sorted CD56 or NKG2C T cell subset, CD4+ or CD8+ T cells, or bulk PBMC T cells (not recorded which). The receptors originated from a man aged 18-75 years in good health. CDR3s include the opening cysteine and the closing phenylalanine or tryptophan.

V: TRBV4-1; J: TRBJ2-1; CDR3: CASSQMSGWGVPSYNEQFF
V: TRBV7-6; J: TRBJ2-3; CDR3: CASSLEAYPSNTQYF
V: TRBV12-3/TRBV12-4; J: TRBJ2-5; CDR3: CASSFFAPGGQETQYF
V: TRBV13; J: TRBJ2-5; CDR3: CASSSGGDQETQYF
V: TRBV7-2; J: TRBJ1-4; CDR3: CASSPGTAATNEKLFF
V: TRBV7-8; J: TRBJ2-2; CDR3: CAARSQSGQGRPGELFF
V: TRBV9; J: TRBJ2-3; CDR3: CASSEGGGDTQYF
V: TRBV28; J: TRBJ2-7; CDR3: CASTTRGRVLSEQYF
V: TRBV6-5; J: TRBJ2-1; CDR3: CASSYPMASGGANNEQFF
V: TRBV2; J: TRBJ2-2; CDR3: CASSAPPEGELFF
V: TRBV9; J: TRBJ2-1; CDR3: CASSVSYRTYNERFF
V: TRBV13; J: TRBJ2-3; CDR3: CASSPGVANTDTQYF
V: TRBV27; J: TRBJ1-2; CDR3: CASSYQGADYGYTF
V: TRBV19; J: TRBJ2-6; CDR3: CASSAWAGANVLTF
V: TRBV6-2/TRBV6-3; J: TRBJ2-1; CDR3: CASSYSVGYFHNEQFF
V: TRBV7-6; J: TRBJ1-4; CDR3: CASSLGPAEHEKLFF
V: TRBV13; J: TRBJ2-1; CDR3: CASSIGLAKQFF
V: TRBV6-5; J: TRBJ1-5; CDR3: CASSLDGGVSNQPQHF
V: TRBV21-1; J: TRBJ2-2; CDR3: CASSTPPQGARTGELFF
V: TRBV9; J: TRBJ1-2; CDR3: CASSARRQGFDYGYTF
V: TRBV2; J: TRBJ2-2; CDR3: CASSEALTGVRTGELFF
V: TRBV3-1; J: TRBJ1-2; CDR3: CASSQEGQGPANYGYTF
V: TRBV6-4; J: TRBJ2-5; CDR3: CASSDQAGSQETQYF
V: TRBV27; J: TRBJ2-5; CDR3: CASSVSRGRNQETQYF
V: TRBV29-1; J: TRBJ2-3; CDR3: CSVGRLLTDTQYF
V: TRBV4-2; J: TRBJ2-1; CDR3: CASSQLRQGSSYNEQFF
V: TRBV19; J: TRBJ2-5; CDR3: CATNARLWRGGGETQYF
V: TRBV6-5; J: TRBJ2-7; CDR3: CASSFPADRGRDEQYF